The next 27 T cell receptor beta chains were all read from a single sample in a study of blood T cell repertoires in COVID-19. Clones were read by immunoSEQ multiplex PCR, and TCRdb kept only the in-frame ones, dropping some. The sample has 200,000 to 250,000 clones; 70% to 85% are singletons. Sequences were obtained from peripheral blood. Receptors originate from a woman older than 75 with COVID-19, enrolled during active disease.

In this sample, this clone turned up a few times. The chain carries TRBV3-1 (or the pseudogene TRBV3-2) and TRBJ2-7; the D is unclear. The CDR3 is 14 residues long. Germline CDR1 is LGHDT and CDR2 is YNNKEL (reference sequence). V was shortened by 2 bases and J by 0 bases, with 8 bases between the two germline ends. CDR3 bases: TGTGCCAGCAGCCAAAGTGTGAGCTCCTACGAGCAGTACTTC. It encodes CASSQSVSSYEQYF.

The J gene is TRBJ1-4, the V gene TRBV3-1 (or the pseudogene TRBV3-2); 11 bases align to TRBD1. This CDR3 comprises 16 residues. Germline lookup yields CDR1 LGHDT and CDR2 YNNKEL (reference sequence). Unmatched junction bases numbered 9, after V lost 5 bases and J lost 7 bases. The CDR3 sequence: CASSIRPGTGGEKLFF. The CDR3, as DNA: TGTGCCAGCAGCATTCGACCCGGGACAGGGGGTGAAAAACTGTTTTTT.

This sequence joins TRBV12-3 or TRBV12-4 and TRBJ1-1; no reliable D call. This CDR3 has 13 amino acids. V was clipped by 6 bases and J by 4 bases, with 12 bases between them. The CDR3 loop reads CASSLNSGTEAFF. As DNA, the CDR3 is TGTGCCAGCAGCCTTAACTCGGGCACTGAAGCTTTCTTT.

The chain employs TRBV24-1 and TRBJ1-1; TRBD1 might be the D (5 bases). V lost 4 bases and J 7 bases, leaving 9 bases between the germline ends. CDR1 is KGHDR, CDR2 SFDVKD, per germline. This CDR3 contains 12 residues. The CDR3 spells CATSEGRGEAFF. CDR3 coding DNA: TGTGCCACCAGTGAGGGGAGGGGTGAAGCTTTCTTT.

The V gene is TRBV28, the J gene TRBJ1-5; 7 bases line up with TRBD1. Germline V gives CDR1 MDHEN, CDR2 SYDVKM. This CDR3 has 15 amino acids. Losses at the gene ends were 7 bases for V and 4 bases for J; bases not matched to a gene: 10. As DNA, the CDR3 is TGTGCCAGCAACCCACAGGACAGGTTTAATCAGCCCCAGCATTTT. This translates into CASNPQDRFNQPQHF. Variable domain in full (rest from reference TRBV28 and TRBJ1-5): DVKVTQSSRYLVKRTGEKVFLECVQDMDHENMFWYRQDPGLGLRLIYFSYDVKMKEKGDIPEGYSVSREKKERFSLILESASTNQTSMYLCASNPQDRFNQPQHFGDGTRLSIL.

This clone appeared once. The J gene is TRBJ2-3, the V gene TRBV3-1 (or the pseudogene TRBV3-2), with D hard to call. Trimming removed 1 base at V and 5 bases at J, with 13 bases between. The CDR3 extends over 15 amino acids. The V gene's germline CDR1 is LGHDT and CDR2 YNNKEL (reference sequence). This CDR3 reads CASSQGIGAVDTQYF. The CDR3, as DNA: TGTGCCAGCAGCCAAGGCATAGGAGCTGTAGATACGCAGTATTTT.

The chain joins TRBV10-3 to TRBJ1-5, with D possibly being TRBD1 (6 bases). Between the trimmed V and J ends, which lost 8 bases and 2 bases, there was a span of 13 bases. This CDR3 spans 14 amino acids. The germline V gene encodes CDR1 ENHRY and CDR2 SYGVKD. The CDR3 sequence: CAIGRAGGNQPQHF. CDR3 nucleotides: TGTGCCATCGGAAGGGCAGGGGGCAATCAGCCCCAGCATTTT.

V gene TRBV7-2 combines with J gene TRBJ2-1; a weak D match, TRBD2 (6 bases). Trimming took off 4 bases at V and 10 bases at J, with 17 bases between the two ends. The germline gives CDR1 SGHTA, CDR2 FQGNSA. This CDR3 spans 14 amino acids. CDR3 DNA sequence: TGTGCCAGCAGCTCCAAGCCCCAGCGGGCCGAGCAGTTCTTC. This gives the protein CASSSKPQRAEQFF.

The chain carries TRBV28 and TRBJ2-4; 8 bases align to TRBD2. J lost 8 bases, V lost 8 bases, and 14 bases had no gene match. This CDR3 region has 15 residues. Germline CDR1 is MDHEN and CDR2 is SYDVKM. The CDR3 loop reads CASSSLAGRGDIQYF. As DNA, the CDR3 is TGTGCCAGCTCGTCGCTAGCGGGCCGAGGGGACATTCAGTACTTC.

V and J are TRBV5-6 and TRBJ1-2; perhaps TRBD1 as D (5 bases). The V end was cut by 4 bases, the J end by 6 bases, with 13 bases between. The CDR3 is 13 amino acids. In germline, CDR1 is SGHDT, CDR2 YYEEEE. The CDR3 protein is CASSAAGGDGYTF. CDR3 in DNA: TGTGCCAGCAGCGCGGCTGGGGGGGATGGCTACACCTTC.

This chain joins TRBV5-1 and TRBJ1-1; D possibly corresponds to TRBD1 (5 bases). Trimming shortened V by 6 bases and J by 3 bases, and 12 bases separated the two germline ends. Germline CDR1 reads SGHRS; CDR2 reads YFSETQ. The length of the CDR3 is 13 residues. CDR3 region: CASKDQGYTEAFF. CDR3 sequence (DNA): TGCGCCAGCAAGGATCAGGGTTACACTGAAGCTTTCTTT.

The CDR3 loop reads CASSPAWTAGYGYTF. DNA of the CDR3: TGTGCCAGCTCACCCGCCTGGACCGCGGGCTATGGCTACACCTTC. The rearrangement uses TRBV18 and TRBJ1-2; no firm D call. Germline lookup yields CDR1 KGHSH and CDR2 LQKENI. The CDR3 covers 15 residues. V gave up 3 bases and J gave up 4 bases, with 15 bases separating them.

The rearrangement uses TRBV30 and TRBJ1-1; D not resolved. Trimming left V 0 bases short and J 1 base short, with 9 bases between. The CDR3 totals 14 residues. Per the germline V gene, CDR1 is GTSNPN and CDR2 is SVGIG (reference sequence). The CDR3 DNA reads as TGTGCCTGGAGTGTACATCGGGGGAACACTGAAGCTTTCTTT. It yields the protein CAWSVHRGNTEAFF.

This chain connects TRBV6-5 to TRBJ1-2, with TRBD1 matching 8 bases. The CDR3 consists of 15 residues. CDR1 is MNHEY and CDR2 is SVGAGI in the germline V gene. The V gene end was trimmed by 6 bases and the J gene end by 6 bases; junction bases not matched to a gene: 12. DNA for the CDR3: TGTGCCAGCAGCTCTCCCCGGACAGGGAGGGATGGCTACACCTTC. Residues: CASSSPRTGRDGYTF.

This sequence joins TRBV13 and TRBJ1-1; 8 bases are shared with TRBD1. Germline V gene data show CDR1 as PRHDT and CDR2 as FYEKMQ (reference sequence). The length of the CDR3 is 16 residues. The ends lost 2 bases at V and 1 base at J; junction bases unmatched: 6. CDR3 protein: CASSLRGGQGNTEAFF. CDR3 nucleotides: TGTGCCAGCAGCTTAAGGGGAGGACAGGGGAACACTGAAGCTTTCTTT.

This clone was counted only a few times. In the same sample, other DNA sequences code for this CDR3. The chain has TRBV18 and TRBJ2-5; no reliable D call. In germline, CDR1 is KGHSH, CDR2 LQKENI. Trimming pared 0 bases from V and 8 bases from J, leaving 7 bases between. The CDR3 length is 12 residues. As DNA, the CDR3 is TGTGCCAGCTCACCACCTACTCAAACCCAGTACTTC. It is translated as CASSPPTQTQYF.

To note about this clone: The identical CDR3 is also encoded by other nucleotide sequences in the sample. V gene TRBV3-1 (or the pseudogene TRBV3-2) combines with J gene TRBJ1-6; 7 positions agree with TRBD1. V was pared by 6 bases and J by 5 bases, with 4 bases of the junction left unmatched. The CDR3 spans 14 residues. The V gene's germline CDR1 is LGHDT and CDR2 YNNKEL (reference sequence). CDR3 sequence (DNA): TGTGCCAGCAGTCCCGGGACAGATAATTCACCCCTCCACTTT. Encoded protein: CASSPGTDNSPLHF.

The chain employs TRBV6-1 and TRBJ1-2, with 7 bases aligning to TRBD1. The CDR3 totals 14 residues. Losses at the gene ends were 3 bases for V and 8 bases for J; bases not matched to a gene: 9. Germline CDR1 reads MNHNS; CDR2 reads SASEGT. The CDR3 reads CASSDPGGVRGYTF. The CDR3 coding sequence is TGTGCCAGCAGTGATCCAGGGGGTGTGAGAGGCTACACCTTC.

This clone was detected once. The chain is built from TRBV6-5 and TRBJ2-7; tentative D call: TRBD1 (5 bases). Trimming left V 2 bases short and J 0 bases short, with 8 bases between. CDR3 length: 14 residues. Germline V gene data show CDR1 as MNHEY and CDR2 as SVGAGI. CDR3 loop: CASSYGASSYEQYF. CDR3 DNA: TGTGCCAGCAGTTACGGGGCCAGCTCCTACGAGCAGTACTTC.

The chain recombines TRBV5-4 with TRBJ2-1; 13 positions match TRBD2. CDR3 size: 15 residues. V trimming: 2 bases; J trimming: 10 bases; junction bases outside the gene matches: 6. Looked up from germline, CDR1 is SGHNT and CDR2 is YYREEE (reference sequence). The CDR3 region is CASSFRLAGGEEQFF. DNA of the CDR3: TGTGCCAGCAGCTTCCGACTAGCGGGAGGTGAGGAGCAGTTCTTC.

The V gene is TRBV13, the J gene TRBJ1-3; D uncertain. Germline CDR1 PRHDT, CDR2 FYEKMQ (reference sequence). V lost 0 bases and J 0 bases, leaving 3 bases between the germline ends. The CDR3 loop spans 14 amino acids. In DNA form, the CDR3 reads TGTGCCAGCAGCTTAGGCGGCTCTGGAAACACCATATATTTT. Its translation: CASSLGGSGNTIYF.

As DNA, the CDR3 is TGTGCCAGTAGTATTAAAGGGACTACGTCCCACGAGCAGTACTTC. Its protein product is CASSIKGTTSHEQYF. The chain couples TRBV19 to TRBJ2-7; 7 bases fit TRBD2. V trimming: 3 bases; J trimming: 5 bases; junction bases outside the gene matches: 10. This CDR3 has 15 residues. CDR1 LNHDA and CDR2 SQIVND come from the germline V gene (reference sequence).

The genes are TRBV2 and TRBJ2-7, with 10 nucleotides matching TRBD1. This CDR3 has 15 amino acids. Trimming cost V 7 bases and J 7 bases; bases outside gene matches: 13. Germline V lookup: CDR1 SNHLY, CDR2 FYNNEI. CDR3 residues: CASTPGQGPPREQYF. In DNA form, the CDR3 reads TGTGCCAGCACCCCGGGACAGGGGCCCCCTAGGGAGCAGTACTTC. Drawing the rest from reference TRBV2 and TRBJ2-7, the complete variable domain is EPEVTQTPSHQVTQMGQEVILRCVPISNHLYFYWYRQILGQKVEFLVSFYNNEISEKSEIFDDQFSVERPDGSNFTLKIRSTKLEDSAMYFCASTPGQGPPREQYFGPGTRLTVT.

The rearrangement uses TRBV12-3 or TRBV12-4 and TRBJ1-4, with D tentatively TRBD1 (6 bases). Deletions cut 5 bases from V and 4 bases from J, with 8 bases between. The CDR3 loop spans 13 amino acids. The CDR3 bases are TGTGCCAGCAGTAGCAGGGGTAATGAAAAACTGTTTTTT. Residues: CASSSRGNEKLFF.

This clone was counted only a few times. This chain uses TRBV7-2 with TRBJ1-1; D not certain. The CDR3 length is 13 residues. Trimming pared 5 bases from V and 4 bases from J, leaving 11 bases between. Germline CDR1 is SGHTA and CDR2 is FQGNSA. In DNA, the CDR3 is TGTGCCAGCAGCCTCGCTGAGGGCACTGAAGCTTTCTTT. Encoded protein: CASSLAEGTEAFF.

This clone was recorded only once. This chain connects TRBV10-2 to TRBJ1-6, with TRBD1 as a possible D gene (6 bases). The CDR3 sequence is 14 residues long. The germline CDR1 and CDR2 sequences are WSHSY and SAAADI. Trimming removed 2 bases at V and 5 bases at J, with 7 bases between. CDR3 sequence reads: CASSETGNNSPLHF. CDR3 DNA sequence: TGCGCCAGCAGTGAGACAGGGAATAATTCACCCCTCCACTTT.

The V gene is TRBV6-6, the J gene TRBJ1-6; no clear D. Looked up from germline, CDR1 is MNHNY and CDR2 is SVGAGI (reference sequence). CDR3 length: 16 residues. The V end was cut by 7 bases, the J end by 9 bases, with 22 bases between. The CDR3 here is CASTLRAGLSSSPLHF. CDR3 nucleotide sequence: TGTGCCAGCACCCTGCGGGCGGGTCTATCGTCTTCACCCCTCCACTTT.